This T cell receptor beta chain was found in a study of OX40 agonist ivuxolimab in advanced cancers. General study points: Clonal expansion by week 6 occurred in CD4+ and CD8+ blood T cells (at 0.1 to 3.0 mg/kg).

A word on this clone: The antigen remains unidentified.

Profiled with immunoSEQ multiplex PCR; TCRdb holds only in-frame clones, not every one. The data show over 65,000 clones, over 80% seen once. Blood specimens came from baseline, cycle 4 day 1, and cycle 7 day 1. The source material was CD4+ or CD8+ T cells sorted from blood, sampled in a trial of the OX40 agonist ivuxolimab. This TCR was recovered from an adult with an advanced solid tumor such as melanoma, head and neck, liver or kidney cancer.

CDR3 nucleotides: TGCGCCAGCAGCCCTCTAGCGGGGGCGGCCGGGGAGCTGTTTTTT. It encodes CASSPLAGAAGELFF. The chain employs TRBV4-1 and TRBJ2-2, with TRBD2 matching over 10 bases. The CDR3 spans 15 residues. Germline V gene sequence: CDR1 MGHRA, CDR2 YSYEKL. V trimming: 4 bases; J trimming: 6 bases; junction bases outside the gene matches: 5.